One and the same sample provided the 22 T cell receptor beta chains below, sequenced in a study of blood T cell repertoires in COVID-19. Generated by immunoSEQ multiplex PCR, the TCRdb table keeps only in-frame clones and is missing some. The data hold approximately 210,000 clones, with around nine tenths observed a single time. The sequenced sample was peripheral blood. The receptors stem from a woman in her thirties or forties who had recovered from COVID-19.

CDR3 amino acids: CASGSSGDTQYF. CDR3 bases: TGTGCCAGTGGGTCTTCGGGTGATACGCAGTATTTT. The rearrangement links TRBV19 to TRBJ2-3; no definite D call. The CDR3 consists of 12 residues. CDR1 is LNHDA, CDR2 SQIVND, per germline (reference sequence). V lost 8 bases, J lost 6 bases, and 12 bases lay in between.

The chain is built from TRBV29-1 and TRBJ2-7, with D unclear. Trimming took off 7 bases at V and 0 bases at J, with 13 bases between the two ends. The CDR3 totals 13 residues. Germline V gene lookup returns CDR1 SQVTM and CDR2 ANQGSEA. Written as DNA, the CDR3 is TGCAGCGCTAAGTGGCAGAACTCCTACGAGCAGTACTTC. Encoded protein: CSAKWQNSYEQYF.

The rearrangement links TRBV27 to TRBJ2-7; 9 nucleotides agree with TRBD2. The CDR3 is 15 residues long. Per the germline V gene, CDR1 is MNHEY and CDR2 is SMNVEV (reference sequence). Trimming took 0 bases from V and 5 from J; bases not matched to a gene: 5. This CDR3 is CASSLSAGGIHEQYF. For the CDR3, the DNA is TGTGCCAGCAGTTTATCGGCGGGAGGGATCCACGAGCAGTACTTC.

The V gene is TRBV19, the J gene TRBJ1-1; 8 nucleotides line up with TRBD1. The germline V gene has CDR1 LNHDA and CDR2 SQIVND (reference sequence). The CDR3 is made up of 15 amino acids. V trimming: 4 bases; J trimming: 4 bases; junction bases outside the gene matches: 8. The CDR3: CASSNGQGAFTEAFF. The CDR3, as DNA: TGTGCCAGTAGTAACGGGCAGGGGGCTTTCACTGAAGCTTTCTTT.

This clone has just one count. The rearrangement uses TRBV9 and TRBJ2-3; 8 bases align to TRBD2. The V segment lost 3 bases and the J segment 3 bases; nucleotides outside the gene matches: 6. The CDR3 extends over 15 amino acids. The germline V gene has CDR1 SGDLS and CDR2 YYNGEE. CDR3 DNA: TGTGCCAGCAGCGCCGTAGCGGGACGGACAGATACGCAGTATTTT. Its protein is CASSAVAGRTDTQYF.

V and J are TRBV7-9 and TRBJ1-6; D not resolved. The CDR3 consists of 11 residues. CDR1 and CDR2 from the germline V gene are SEHNR and FQNEAQ (reference sequence). V was clipped by 8 bases and J by 14 bases, with 13 bases between them. CDR3 sequence reads: CASARYNALHF. CDR3 sequence (DNA): TGTGCCAGCGCGCGGTACAACGCCCTCCACTTT.

This chain connects TRBV7-2 to TRBJ1-5, with 7 bases fitting TRBD1. The CDR3 covers 15 residues. With 2 bases clipped from V and 3 bases from J, the junction kept 4 bases outside the gene matches. CDR1 and CDR2 from the germline V gene are SGHTA and FQGNSA. The CDR3, as DNA: TGTGCCAGCAGCTTACAGCAGGGGGACAATCAGCCCCAGCATTTT. This translates into CASSLQQGDNQPQHF.

CDR3 sequence (DNA): TGTGCCAGCAGCCGTGGGGTAGCGGGAGAAGATACGCAGTATTTT. Residues: CASSRGVAGEDTQYF. The rearrangement uses TRBV5-4 and TRBJ2-3; 9 nucleotides agree with TRBD2. The CDR3 contains 15 residues. Germline values: CDR1 SGHNT, CDR2 YYREEE (reference sequence). V gave up 4 bases and J gave up 5 bases; unmatched junction bases: 8.

The chain is built from TRBV10-2 and TRBJ1-5; D call uncertain. The CDR3 spans 14 residues. Per the germline V gene, CDR1 is WSHSY and CDR2 is SAAADI. This CDR3 reads CATRHTNGNQPQHF. As DNA, the CDR3 is TGCGCTACGCGTCATACGAATGGCAATCAGCCCCAGCATTTT.

The chain links TRBV27 to TRBJ1-4; no clear D gene. This CDR3 comprises 16 residues. V lost 3 bases, J lost 3 bases, and 14 bases lay in between. Germline lookup yields CDR1 MNHEY and CDR2 SMNVEV (reference sequence). The CDR3 spells CASSFGGNGPNEKLFF. CDR3 DNA sequence: TGTGCCAGCAGTTTTGGAGGGAACGGGCCTAATGAAAAACTGTTTTTT.

The chain links TRBV4-1 to TRBJ1-4; 11 bases are shared with TRBD1. This CDR3 contains 15 residues. The germline CDR1 and CDR2 sequences are MGHRA and YSYEKL. Trimming at V came to 1 base and at J to 7 bases, leaving 2 bases not matched to a gene. The chain's CDR3 is CASSQGDRGTEKLFF. The CDR3 DNA reads TGCGCCAGCAGCCAAGGGGACAGGGGGACTGAAAAACTGTTTTTT.

The V gene is TRBV3-1 (or the pseudogene TRBV3-2), the J gene TRBJ2-4; the D gene is possibly TRBD1 (6 bases). Trimming shortened V by 6 bases and J by 4 bases, and 10 bases separated the two germline ends. CDR1 LGHDT and CDR2 YNNKEL come from the germline V gene (reference sequence). The CDR3 has 13 amino acids. The CDR3 DNA reads as TGTGCCAGCAGTCTCGGACAGAAAAACATTCAGTACTTC. Amino acid sequence: CASSLGQKNIQYF.

This clone was picked up one time. The CDR3 sequence is CASSRQGASEQYF. CDR3 coding DNA: TGTGCCAGCAGTCGACAGGGGGCCTCCGAGCAGTACTTC. The rearrangement uses TRBV6-2 or TRBV6-3 and TRBJ2-7; TRBD1 matches at 10 bases. The CDR3 is 13 residues long. Germline CDR1 and CDR2: MNHEY and SVGEGT. Trimming took 5 bases from V and 6 from J; bases not matched to a gene: 4.

As concerns this clone: This sample includes further DNA sequences coding for the same CDR3. V usage is TRBV30 and J usage is TRBJ1-2; D remains ambiguous. V dropped 3 bases and J dropped 2 bases, with 7 bases sitting between them. CDR1 is GTSNPN and CDR2 is SVGIG in the germline V gene (reference sequence). The CDR3 covers 12 residues. The DNA of the CDR3 is TGTGCCTGGAGCCCGGGGAACTATGGCTACACCTTC. Translated: CAWSPGNYGYTF. Combining the CDR3 with reference TRBV30 and TRBJ1-2 gives the whole variable domain SQTIHQWPATLVQPVGSPLSLECTVEGTSNPNLYWYRQAAGRGLQLLFYSVGIGQISSEVPQNLSASRPQDRQFILSSKKLLLSDSGFYLCAWSPGNYGYTFGSGTRLTVV.

The count of this clone is one. The chain combines TRBV7-9 with TRBJ2-3, with 9 bases fitting TRBD1. The CDR3 runs 15 residues. CDR1 is SEHNR and CDR2 is FQNEAQ in the germline V gene (reference sequence). J lost 1 base, V lost 5 bases, and 4 bases had no gene match. The chain's CDR3 is CASSPGTGRTDTQYF. The CDR3 bases are TGTGCCAGCAGCCCCGGGACAGGGCGCACAGATACGCAGTATTTT.

The rearrangement links TRBV29-1 to TRBJ2-5, with TRBD2 matching 12 bases. The ends lost 0 bases at V and 9 bases at J; junction bases unmatched: 5. The CDR3 covers 14 residues. Germline V gene data show CDR1 as SQVTM and CDR2 as ANQGSEA. The chain's CDR3 is CSVEERLAGVAQYF. CDR3 in DNA: TGCAGCGTTGAAGAACGACTAGCGGGAGTGGCCCAGTACTTC. Full variable domain (remainder filled in from reference TRBV29-1 and TRBJ2-5): SAVISQKPSRDICQRGTSLTIQCQVDSQVTMMFWYRQQPGQSLTLIATANQGSEATYESGFVIDKFPISRPNLTFSTLTVSNMSPEDSSIYLCSVEERLAGVAQYFGPGTRLLVL.

The chain carries TRBV2 and TRBJ2-5, with D perhaps matching TRBD2 (5 bases). V was shortened by 7 bases and J by 5 bases, with 20 bases between the two germline ends. The CDR3 has 15 residues. CDR1 and CDR2 (germline): SNHLY, FYNNEI. In DNA, the CDR3 is TGTGCCAGCACTGCCCAGGAGAACCCGGGGGAGACCCAGTACTTC. The encoded protein is CASTAQENPGETQYF.

This rearrangement joins TRBV3-1 (or the pseudogene TRBV3-2) to TRBJ1-5; D uncertain. Between the trimmed V and J ends, which lost 0 bases and 8 bases, there was a span of 17 bases. The CDR3 covers 16 residues. From germline, CDR1 is LGHDT and CDR2 YNNKEL (reference sequence). CDR3 protein: CASSQDYGSPTKPQHF. In DNA, the CDR3 is TGTGCCAGCAGCCAAGATTACGGCAGCCCGACTAAGCCCCAGCATTTT.

This clone has a handful of counts. The rearrangement joins TRBV6-5 to TRBJ1-6; 7 positions agree with TRBD1. There are 15 residues in the CDR3. V lost 6 bases to trimming and J lost 8 bases; unmatched junction nucleotides: 10. Germline CDR1 is MNHEY and CDR2 is SVGAGI. The CDR3 region is CASSWDSRRDSPLHF. The CDR3 DNA follows: TGTGCCAGCAGCTGGGACAGCCGCCGGGATTCACCCCTCCACTTT.

CDR3 protein: CASSSKREGHRNEQFF. The CDR3 DNA reads TGTGCCAGCAGCTCCAAGCGGGAGGGCCATAGAAATGAGCAGTTCTTC. The chain carries TRBV11-3 and TRBJ2-1; 10 nucleotides align to TRBD2. Germline-derived CDR1 and CDR2 are SGHNT and YENEEA. J lost 7 bases, V lost 4 bases, and 10 bases had no gene match. The CDR3 has 16 amino acids.

The V gene is TRBV24-1, the J gene TRBJ2-1, with D tentatively TRBD2 (5 bases). CDR3 length: 16 amino acids. Per the germline V gene, CDR1 is KGHDR and CDR2 is SFDVKD. Trimming stripped 3 bases from V and 0 bases from J, with 11 bases between. The CDR3 spells CATSDRTGSSYNEQFF. CDR3 DNA sequence: TGTGCCACCAGTGATCGGACGGGGAGCTCCTACAATGAGCAGTTCTTC.

This sequence joins TRBV28 and TRBJ2-3, with TRBD2 matching 14 bases. Germline values: CDR1 MDHEN, CDR2 SYDVKM. V gave up 3 bases and J gave up 11 bases; unmatched junction bases: 4. This CDR3 region has 14 residues. CDR3 bases: TGTGCCAGCAGTTTGGGACTAGCGGGAGTCAGGCAGTATTTT. It is translated as CASSLGLAGVRQYF. Full variable domain (remainder filled in from reference TRBV28 and TRBJ2-3): DVKVTQSSRYLVKRTGEKVFLECVQDMDHENMFWYRQDPGLGLRLIYFSYDVKMKEKGDIPEGYSVSREKKERFSLILESASTNQTSMYLCASSLGLAGVRQYFGPGTRLTVL.